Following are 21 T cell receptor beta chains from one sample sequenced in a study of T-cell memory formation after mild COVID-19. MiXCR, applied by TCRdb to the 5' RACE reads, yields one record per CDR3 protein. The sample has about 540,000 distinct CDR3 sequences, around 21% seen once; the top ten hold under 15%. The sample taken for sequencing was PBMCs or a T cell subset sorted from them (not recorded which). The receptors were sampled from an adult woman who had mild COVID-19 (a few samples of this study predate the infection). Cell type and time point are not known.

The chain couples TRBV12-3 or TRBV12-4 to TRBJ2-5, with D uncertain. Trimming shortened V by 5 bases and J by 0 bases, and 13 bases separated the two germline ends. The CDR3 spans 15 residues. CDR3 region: CASSPGGMYQETQYF. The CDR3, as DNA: TGTGCCAGCAGTCCGGGTGGGATGTACCAAGAGACCCAGTACTTC.

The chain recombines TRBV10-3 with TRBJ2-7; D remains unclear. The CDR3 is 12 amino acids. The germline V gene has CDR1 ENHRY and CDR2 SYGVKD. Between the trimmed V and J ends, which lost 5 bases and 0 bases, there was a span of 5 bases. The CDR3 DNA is TGTGCCATCAGTCAGGACTCCTACGAGCAGTACTTC. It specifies CAISQDSYEQYF.

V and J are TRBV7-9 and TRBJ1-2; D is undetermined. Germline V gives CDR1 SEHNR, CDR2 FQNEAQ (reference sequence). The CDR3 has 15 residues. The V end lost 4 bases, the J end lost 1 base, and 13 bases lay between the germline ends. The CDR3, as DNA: TGTGCCAGCAGCTCCTATCTGGACCGTAACTATGGCTACACCTTC. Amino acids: CASSSYLDRNYGYTF.

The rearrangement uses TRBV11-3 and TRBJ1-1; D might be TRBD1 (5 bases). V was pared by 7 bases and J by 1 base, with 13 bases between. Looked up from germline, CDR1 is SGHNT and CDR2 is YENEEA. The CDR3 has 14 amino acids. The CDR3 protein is CASTIGAGNTEAFF. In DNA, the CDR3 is TGTGCCAGCACGATCGGGGCAGGGAACACTGAAGCTTTCTTT.

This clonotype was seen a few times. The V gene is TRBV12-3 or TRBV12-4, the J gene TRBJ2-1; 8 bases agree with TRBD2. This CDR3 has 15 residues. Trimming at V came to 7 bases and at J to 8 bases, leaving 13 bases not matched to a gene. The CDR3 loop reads CASTPDSTGGDEQFF. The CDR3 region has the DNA TGTGCCAGCACCCCCGACAGTACCGGGGGGGATGAGCAGTTCTTC.

CDR3 nucleotide sequence: TGTGCCAGCAGCCCACCGGGAAGGGCCTGGGGATCCTACGAGCAGTACTTC. This sequence encodes CASSPPGRAWGSYEQYF. The rearrangement joins TRBV7-8 to TRBJ2-7; a weak D match, TRBD2 (5 bases). Germline loops: CDR1 SGHVS, CDR2 FQNEAQ. The CDR3 is 17 residues long. Trimming left V 5 bases short and J 1 base short, with 21 bases between.

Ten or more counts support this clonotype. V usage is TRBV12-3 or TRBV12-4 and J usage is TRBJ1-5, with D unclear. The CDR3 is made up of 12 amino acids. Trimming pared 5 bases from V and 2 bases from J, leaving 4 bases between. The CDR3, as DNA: TGTGCCAGCAGTGACCGCAATCAGCCCCAGCATTTT. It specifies CASSDRNQPQHF.

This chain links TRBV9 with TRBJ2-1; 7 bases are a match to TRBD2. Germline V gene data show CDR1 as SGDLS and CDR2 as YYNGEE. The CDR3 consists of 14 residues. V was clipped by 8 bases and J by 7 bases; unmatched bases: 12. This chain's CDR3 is CASETSGIGNEQFF. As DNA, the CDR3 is TGTGCCAGTGAGACGAGCGGGATTGGGAATGAGCAGTTCTTC.

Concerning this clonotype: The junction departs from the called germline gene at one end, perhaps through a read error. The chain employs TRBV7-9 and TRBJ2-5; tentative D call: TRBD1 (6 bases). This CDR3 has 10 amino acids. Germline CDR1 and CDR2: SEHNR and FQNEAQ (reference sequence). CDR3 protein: CASTPGHHHF. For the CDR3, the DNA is TGTGCCAGTACTCCGGGACACCACCACTTC.

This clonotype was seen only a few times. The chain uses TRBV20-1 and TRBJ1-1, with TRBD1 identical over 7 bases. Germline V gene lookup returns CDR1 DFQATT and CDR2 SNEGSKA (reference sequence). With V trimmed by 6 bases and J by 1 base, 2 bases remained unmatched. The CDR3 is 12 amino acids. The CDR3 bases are TGCAGTGCCGCAGGGGGGAACACTGAAGCTTTCTTT. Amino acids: CSAAGGNTEAFF.

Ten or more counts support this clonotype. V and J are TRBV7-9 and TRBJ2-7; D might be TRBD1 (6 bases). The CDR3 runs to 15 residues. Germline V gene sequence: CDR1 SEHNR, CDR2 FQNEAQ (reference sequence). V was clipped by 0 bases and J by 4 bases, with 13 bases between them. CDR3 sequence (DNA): TGTGCCAGCAGCTTAGCAATATTGGGGGCGTACGAGCAGTACTTC. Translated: CASSLAILGAYEQYF.

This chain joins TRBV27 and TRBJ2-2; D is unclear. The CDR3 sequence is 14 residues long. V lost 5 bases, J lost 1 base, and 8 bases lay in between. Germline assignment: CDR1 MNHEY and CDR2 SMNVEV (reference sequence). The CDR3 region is CASSAGGNTGELFF. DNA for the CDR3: TGTGCCAGCAGTGCCGGTGGGAACACCGGGGAGCTGTTTTTT.

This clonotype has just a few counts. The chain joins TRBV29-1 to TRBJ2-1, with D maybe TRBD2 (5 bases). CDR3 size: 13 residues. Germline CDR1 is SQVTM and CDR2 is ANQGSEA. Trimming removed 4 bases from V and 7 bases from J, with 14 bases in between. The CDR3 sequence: CSVVASTSNEQFF. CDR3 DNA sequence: TGCAGCGTTGTGGCTAGCACTTCGAATGAGCAGTTCTTC.

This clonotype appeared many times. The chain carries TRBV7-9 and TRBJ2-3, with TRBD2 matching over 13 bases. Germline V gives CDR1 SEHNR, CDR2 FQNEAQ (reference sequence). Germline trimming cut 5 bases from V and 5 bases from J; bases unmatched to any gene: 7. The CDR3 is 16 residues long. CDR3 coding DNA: TGTGCCAGCAGCCGGACTAGCGGGAGTGTGCGAGATACGCAGTATTTT. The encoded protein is CASSRTSGSVRDTQYF.

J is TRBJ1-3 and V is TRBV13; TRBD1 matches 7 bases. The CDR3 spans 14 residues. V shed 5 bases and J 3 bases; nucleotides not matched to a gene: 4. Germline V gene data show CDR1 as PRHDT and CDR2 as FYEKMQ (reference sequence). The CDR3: CASSHRGDGNTIYF. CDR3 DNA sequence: TGTGCCAGCAGCCACAGGGGTGATGGAAACACCATATATTTT.

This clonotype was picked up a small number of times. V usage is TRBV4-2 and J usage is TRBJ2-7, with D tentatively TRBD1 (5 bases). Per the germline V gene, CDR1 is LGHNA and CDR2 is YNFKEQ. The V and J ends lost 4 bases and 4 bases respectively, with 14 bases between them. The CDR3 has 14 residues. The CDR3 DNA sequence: TGTGCCAGCAGCCCATCCCTGGACAATTACGAGCAGTACTTC. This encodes CASSPSLDNYEQYF.

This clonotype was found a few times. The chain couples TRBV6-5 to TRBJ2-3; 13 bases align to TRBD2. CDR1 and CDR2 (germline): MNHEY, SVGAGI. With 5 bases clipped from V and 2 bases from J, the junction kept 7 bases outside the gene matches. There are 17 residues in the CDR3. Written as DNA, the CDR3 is TGTGCCAGCAGTCATCGACTAGCGGGAGGCCTCACAGATACGCAGTATTTT. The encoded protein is CASSHRLAGGLTDTQYF.

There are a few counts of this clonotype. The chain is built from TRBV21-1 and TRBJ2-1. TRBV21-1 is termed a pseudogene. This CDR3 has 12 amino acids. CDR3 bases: TGTGCCAGCAGCAAAGCCCTGGGGGAGCAGTTCTTC. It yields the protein CASSKALGEQFF.

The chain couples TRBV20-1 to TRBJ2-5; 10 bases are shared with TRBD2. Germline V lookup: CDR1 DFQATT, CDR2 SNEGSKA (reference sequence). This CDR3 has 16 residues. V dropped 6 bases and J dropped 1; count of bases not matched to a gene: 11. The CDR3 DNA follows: TGCAGTGCCAGACTTAGGACTAGCGGCCCCCAAGAGACCCAGTACTTC. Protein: CSARLRTSGPQETQYF.

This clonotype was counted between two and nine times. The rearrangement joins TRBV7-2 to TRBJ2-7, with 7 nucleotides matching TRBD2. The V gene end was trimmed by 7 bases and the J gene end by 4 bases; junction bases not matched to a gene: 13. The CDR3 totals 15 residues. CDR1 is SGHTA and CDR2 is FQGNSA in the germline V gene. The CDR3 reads CASTRGEGGLYEQYF. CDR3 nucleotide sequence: TGTGCCAGCACCCGAGGCGAGGGAGGGCTATACGAGCAGTACTTC. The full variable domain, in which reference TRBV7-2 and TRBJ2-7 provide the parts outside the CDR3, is GAGVSQSPSNKVTEKGKDVELRCDPISGHTALYWYRQSLGQGLEFLIYFQGNSAPDKSGLPSDRFSAERTGGSVSTLTIQRTQQEDSAVYLCASTRGEGGLYEQYFGPGTRLTVT.

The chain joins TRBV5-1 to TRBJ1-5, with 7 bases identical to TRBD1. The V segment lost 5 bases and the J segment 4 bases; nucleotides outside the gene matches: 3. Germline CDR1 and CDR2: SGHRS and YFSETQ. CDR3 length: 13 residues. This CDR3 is CASRPDRNQPQHF. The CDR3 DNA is TGCGCCAGCAGGCCGGACAGGAATCAGCCCCAGCATTTT.